This T cell receptor beta chain was profiled in a study of blood T cell repertoires in COVID-19. Overall study: Whether acute or convalescent, the COVID-19 samples came from the United States, Italy and Spain. T cells, B-cell-depleted T cells, or PBMCs provided the cDNA or gDNA that served as material.

CDR1 is MNHEY and CDR2 is SVGEGT in the germline V gene. V lost 4 bases and J lost 4; bases outside the gene matches: 4. There are 15 residues in the CDR3. Profiled with immunoSEQ multiplex PCR; TCRdb holds only in-frame clones, not every one. This table holds roughly 190,000 clones, about 85% found once. The chain uses TRBV6-2 or TRBV6-3 and TRBJ2-1, with TRBD2 identical over 10 bases. Sample: peripheral blood. This receptor was obtained from a man aged 55-75 years with active or convalescent COVID-19. CDR3 residues: CASSSRTSGYNEQFF. The CDR3, as DNA: TGTGCCAGCAGTTCCCGGACTAGCGGTTACAATGAGCAGTTCTTC.